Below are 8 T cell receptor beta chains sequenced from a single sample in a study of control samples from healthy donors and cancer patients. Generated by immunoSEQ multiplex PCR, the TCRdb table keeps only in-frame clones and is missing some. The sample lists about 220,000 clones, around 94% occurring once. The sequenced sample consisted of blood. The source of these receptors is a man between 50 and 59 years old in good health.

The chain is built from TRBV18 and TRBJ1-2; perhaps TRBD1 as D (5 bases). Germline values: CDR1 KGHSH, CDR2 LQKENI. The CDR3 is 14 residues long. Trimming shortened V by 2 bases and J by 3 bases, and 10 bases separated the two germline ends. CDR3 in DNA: TGTGCCAGCTCACCAAGGGCCAGGGACTATGGCTACACCTTC. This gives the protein CASSPRARDYGYTF.

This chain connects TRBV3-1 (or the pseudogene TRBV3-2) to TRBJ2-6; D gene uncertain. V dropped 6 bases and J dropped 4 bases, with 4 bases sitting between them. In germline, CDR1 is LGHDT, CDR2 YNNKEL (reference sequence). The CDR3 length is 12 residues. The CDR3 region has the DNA TGTGCCAGCAGTTCAGGGGCCAACGTCCTGACTTTC. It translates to CASSSGANVLTF.

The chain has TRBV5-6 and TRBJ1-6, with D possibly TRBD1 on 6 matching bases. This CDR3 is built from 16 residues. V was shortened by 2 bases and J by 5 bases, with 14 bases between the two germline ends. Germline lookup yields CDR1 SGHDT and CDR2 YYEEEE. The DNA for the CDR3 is TGTGCCAGCAGCTTTTTTTCGGGACACCATAATTCACCCCTCCACTTT. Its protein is CASSFFSGHHNSPLHF.

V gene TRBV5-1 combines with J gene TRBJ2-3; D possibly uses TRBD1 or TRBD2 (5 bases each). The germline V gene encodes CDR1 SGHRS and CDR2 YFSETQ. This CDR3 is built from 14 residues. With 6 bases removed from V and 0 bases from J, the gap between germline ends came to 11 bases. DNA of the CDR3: TGCGCCAGCAAAATGGGACCAAGCACAGATACGCAGTATTTT. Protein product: CASKMGPSTDTQYF. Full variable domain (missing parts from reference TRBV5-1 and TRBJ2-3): KAGVTQTPRYLIKTRGQQVTLSCSPISGHRSVSWYQQTPGQGLQFLFEYFSETQRNKGNFPGRFSGRQFSNSRSEMNVSTLELGDSALYLCASKMGPSTDTQYFGPGTRLTVL.

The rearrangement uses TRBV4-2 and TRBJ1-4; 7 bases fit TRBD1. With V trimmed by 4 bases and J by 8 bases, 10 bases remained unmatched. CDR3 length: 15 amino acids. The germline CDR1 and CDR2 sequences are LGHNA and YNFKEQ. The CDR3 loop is CASSPRQGRDEKLFF. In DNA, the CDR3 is TGTGCCAGCAGCCCCAGACAGGGCCGTGACGAAAAACTGTTTTTT.

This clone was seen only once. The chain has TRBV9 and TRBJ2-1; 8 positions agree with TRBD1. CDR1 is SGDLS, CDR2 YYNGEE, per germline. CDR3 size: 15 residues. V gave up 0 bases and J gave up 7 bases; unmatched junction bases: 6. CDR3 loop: CASSVAGGAGNEQFF. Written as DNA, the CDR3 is TGTGCCAGCAGCGTAGCAGGGGGCGCGGGGAATGAGCAGTTCTTC.

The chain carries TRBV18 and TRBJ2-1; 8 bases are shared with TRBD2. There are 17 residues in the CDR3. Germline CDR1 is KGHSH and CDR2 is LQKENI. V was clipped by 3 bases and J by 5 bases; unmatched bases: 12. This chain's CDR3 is CASSPLSSGGYDNEQFF. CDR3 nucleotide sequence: TGTGCCAGCTCACCGCTAAGCTCGGGGGGGTACGACAATGAGCAGTTCTTC.

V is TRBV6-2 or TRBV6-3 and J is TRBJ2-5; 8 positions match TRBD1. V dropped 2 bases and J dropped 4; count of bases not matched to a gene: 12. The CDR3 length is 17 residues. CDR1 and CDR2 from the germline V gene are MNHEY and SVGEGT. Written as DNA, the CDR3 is TGTGCCAGCAGTTACGGACAGGGTAGGAGTTGGGGAGAGACCCAGTACTTC. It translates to CASSYGQGRSWGETQYF.